This section outlines one T cell receptor (beta chain) sequence together with its context. Its specificity is not known. The data were obtained in a study of T cells in Graves' hyperthyroidism and ophthalmopathy. Study outcomes and limitations: In simple terms, a model built on 13 V-J features told ophthalmopathy apart from stable hyperthyroidism. Among clonotypes expanded in thyroid above 0.001, most were also found in blood. The model identified upcoming ophthalmopathy a median approximately six months ahead of onset.

Amplified TCR beta CDR3 regions came from RNA transcripts. When the TCR CDR3 underwent first-round RT-PCR, the HTBI primer set was used. TCRdb reprocessed the multiplex PCR reads via MiXCR and lists one record per CDR3 protein. The data contain about half a million distinct CDR3 sequences, roughly 21% of them singletons. This CDR3 region has 14 residues. V lost 5 bases and J lost 5, with 12 bases in between. Germline values: CDR1 SEHNR, CDR2 FQNEAQ (reference sequence). Diagnosis rested on symptoms, serum thyroxine and TRAb, thyroid ultrasound, and orbital computed tomography. V usage is TRBV7-9 and J usage is TRBJ2-2; D uncertain. The receptor's source is a middle-aged man with Graves' ophthalmopathy. The sequenced sample consisted of blood. CDR3 in DNA: TGTGCCAGCAGCCCCCCAGTGGAGACCGGGGAGCTGTTTTTT. Encoded protein: CASSPPVETGELFF.